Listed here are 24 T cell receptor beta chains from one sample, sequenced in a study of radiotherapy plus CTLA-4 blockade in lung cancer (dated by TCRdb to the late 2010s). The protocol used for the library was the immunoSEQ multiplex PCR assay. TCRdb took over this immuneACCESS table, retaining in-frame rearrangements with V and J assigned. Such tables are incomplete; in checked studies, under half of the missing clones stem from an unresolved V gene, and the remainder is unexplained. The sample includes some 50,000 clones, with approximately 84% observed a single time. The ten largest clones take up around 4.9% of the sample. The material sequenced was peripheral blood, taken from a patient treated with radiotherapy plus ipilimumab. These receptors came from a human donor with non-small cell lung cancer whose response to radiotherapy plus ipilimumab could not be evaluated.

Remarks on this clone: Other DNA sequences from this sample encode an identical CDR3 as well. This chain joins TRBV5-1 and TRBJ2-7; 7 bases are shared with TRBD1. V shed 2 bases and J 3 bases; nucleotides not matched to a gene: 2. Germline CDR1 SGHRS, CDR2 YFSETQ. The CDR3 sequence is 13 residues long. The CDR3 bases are TGCGCCAGCAGCTTCGACAGGGTCTACGAGCAGTACTTC. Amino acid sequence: CASSFDRVYEQYF.

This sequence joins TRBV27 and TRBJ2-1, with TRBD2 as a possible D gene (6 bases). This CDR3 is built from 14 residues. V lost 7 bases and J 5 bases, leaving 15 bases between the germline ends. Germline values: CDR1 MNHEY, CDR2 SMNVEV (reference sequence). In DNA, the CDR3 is TGTGCCAGCACGGCGTCGACTAGAAACAATGAGCAGTTCTTC. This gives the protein CASTASTRNNEQFF.

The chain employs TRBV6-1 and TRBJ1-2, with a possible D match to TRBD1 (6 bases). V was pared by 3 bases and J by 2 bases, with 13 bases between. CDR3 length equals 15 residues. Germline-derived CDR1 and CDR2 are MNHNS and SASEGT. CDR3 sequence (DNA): TGTGCCAGCAGTGACGCAGGGGACGTGAACTATGGCTACACCTTC. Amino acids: CASSDAGDVNYGYTF.

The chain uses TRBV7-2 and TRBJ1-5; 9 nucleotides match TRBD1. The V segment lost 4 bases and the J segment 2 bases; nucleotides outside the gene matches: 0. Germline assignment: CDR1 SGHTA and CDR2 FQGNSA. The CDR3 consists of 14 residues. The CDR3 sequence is CASSWDRGNQPQHF. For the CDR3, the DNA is TGTGCCAGCAGCTGGGACAGGGGCAATCAGCCCCAGCATTTT. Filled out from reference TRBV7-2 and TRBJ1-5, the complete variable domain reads GAGVSQSPSNKVTEKGKDVELRCDPISGHTALYWYRQSLGQGLEFLIYFQGNSAPDKSGLPSDRFSAERTGGSVSTLTIQRTQQEDSAVYLCASSWDRGNQPQHFGDGTRLSIL.

The CDR3 spells CASSQDRDSTNEKLFF. The CDR3, as DNA: TGCGCCAGCAGCCAAGATCGGGATTCAACTAATGAAAAACTGTTTTTT. The chain carries TRBV4-1 and TRBJ1-4, with D unresolved. V was cut by 0 bases and J by 0 bases, with 8 bases left in between. The CDR3 is 16 amino acids. Germline values: CDR1 MGHRA, CDR2 YSYEKL.

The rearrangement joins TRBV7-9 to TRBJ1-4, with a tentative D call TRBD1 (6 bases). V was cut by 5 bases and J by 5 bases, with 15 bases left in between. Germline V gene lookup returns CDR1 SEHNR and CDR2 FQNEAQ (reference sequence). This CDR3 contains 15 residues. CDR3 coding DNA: TGTGCCAGCAGCCTGCGGACAGAGCTGAATGAAAAACTGTTTTTT. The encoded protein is CASSLRTELNEKLFF.

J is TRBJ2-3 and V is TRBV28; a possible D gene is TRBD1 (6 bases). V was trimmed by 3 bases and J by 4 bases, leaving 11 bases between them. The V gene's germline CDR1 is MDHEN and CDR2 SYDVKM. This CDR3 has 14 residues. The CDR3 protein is CASSFYSGADTQYF. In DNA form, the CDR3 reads TGTGCCAGCAGTTTCTACTCAGGGGCAGATACGCAGTATTTT.

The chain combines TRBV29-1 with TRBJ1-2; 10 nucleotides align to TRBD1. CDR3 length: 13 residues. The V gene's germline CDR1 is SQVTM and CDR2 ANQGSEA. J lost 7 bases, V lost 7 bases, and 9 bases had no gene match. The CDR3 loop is CSGGGTGDVGYTF. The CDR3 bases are TGCAGCGGGGGCGGGACAGGGGATGTTGGCTACACCTTC.

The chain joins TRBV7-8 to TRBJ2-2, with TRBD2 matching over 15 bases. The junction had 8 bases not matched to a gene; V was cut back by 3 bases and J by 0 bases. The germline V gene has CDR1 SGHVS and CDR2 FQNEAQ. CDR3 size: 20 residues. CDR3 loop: CASSFQRTSGRASNTGELFF. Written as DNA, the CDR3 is TGTGCCAGCAGCTTCCAACGGACTAGCGGGAGGGCTTCGAACACCGGGGAGCTGTTTTTT.

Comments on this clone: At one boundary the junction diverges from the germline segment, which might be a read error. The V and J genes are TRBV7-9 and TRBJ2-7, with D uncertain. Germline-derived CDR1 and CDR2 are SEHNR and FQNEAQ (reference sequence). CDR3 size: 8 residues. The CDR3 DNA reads TGTGCCAGCAGCACTAAGGTTTTC. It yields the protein CASSTKVF.

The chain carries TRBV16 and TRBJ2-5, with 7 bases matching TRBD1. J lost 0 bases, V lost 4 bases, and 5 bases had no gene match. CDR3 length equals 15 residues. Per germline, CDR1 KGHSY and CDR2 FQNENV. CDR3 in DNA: TGTGCCAGCAGCCTTTCGACAGGGTACCAAGAGACCCAGTACTTC. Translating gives CASSLSTGYQETQYF. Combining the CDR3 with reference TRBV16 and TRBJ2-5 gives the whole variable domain GEEVAQTPKHLVRGEGQKAKLYCAPIKGHSYVFWYQQVLKNEFKFLISFQNENVFDETGMPKERFSAKCLPNSPCSLEIQATKLEDSAVYFCASSLSTGYQETQYFGPGTRLLVL.

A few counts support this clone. The CDR3 spells CASSSRTALKRSYTF. CDR3 nucleotides: TGTGCCAGCAGTTCCCGGACAGCCCTAAAGCGAAGCTACACCTTC. This sequence joins TRBV28 and TRBJ1-2; D may be TRBD1 (6 bases). CDR3 length equals 15 residues. Trimming removed 4 bases at V and 9 bases at J, with 21 bases between. The germline gives CDR1 MDHEN, CDR2 SYDVKM.

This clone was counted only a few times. CDR3 DNA: TGTGCCAGTACCGCTAGCGGGAGTGACGGGGAGCTGTTTTTT. Amino acids: CASTASGSDGELFF. V and J are TRBV19 and TRBJ2-2; 10 bases fit TRBD2. There are 14 residues in the CDR3. From germline, CDR1 is LNHDA and CDR2 SQIVND (reference sequence). After removal of 7 bases from V and 7 bases from J, the junction contained 6 bases not matched to a gene.

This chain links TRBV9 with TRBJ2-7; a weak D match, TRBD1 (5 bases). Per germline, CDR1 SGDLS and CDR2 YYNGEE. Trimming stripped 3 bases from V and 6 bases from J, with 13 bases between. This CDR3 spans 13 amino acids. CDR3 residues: CASSDTSGSEQYF. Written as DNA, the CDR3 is TGTGCCAGCAGCGATACCTCAGGGTCCGAGCAGTACTTC.

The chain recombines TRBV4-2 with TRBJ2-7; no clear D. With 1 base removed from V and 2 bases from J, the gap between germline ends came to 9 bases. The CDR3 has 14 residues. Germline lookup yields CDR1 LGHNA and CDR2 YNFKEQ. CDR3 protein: CASSQVAETYEQYF. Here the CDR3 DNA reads TGTGCCAGCAGCCAAGTTGCGGAAACCTACGAGCAGTACTTC.

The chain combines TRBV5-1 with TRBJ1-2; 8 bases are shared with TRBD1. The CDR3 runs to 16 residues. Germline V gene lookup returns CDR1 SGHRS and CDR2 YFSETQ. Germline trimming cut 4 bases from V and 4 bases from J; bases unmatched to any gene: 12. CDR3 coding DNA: TGCGCCAGCAGCCCAGAGACAGGGGCCCAAGCCTATGGCTACACCTTC. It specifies CASSPETGAQAYGYTF.

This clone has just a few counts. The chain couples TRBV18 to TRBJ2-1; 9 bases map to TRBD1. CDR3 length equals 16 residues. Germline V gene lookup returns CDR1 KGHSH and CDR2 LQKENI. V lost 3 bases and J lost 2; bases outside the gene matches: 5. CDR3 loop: CASSPRDRVTYNEQFF. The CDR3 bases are TGTGCCAGCTCACCCCGGGACAGGGTCACCTACAATGAGCAGTTCTTC.

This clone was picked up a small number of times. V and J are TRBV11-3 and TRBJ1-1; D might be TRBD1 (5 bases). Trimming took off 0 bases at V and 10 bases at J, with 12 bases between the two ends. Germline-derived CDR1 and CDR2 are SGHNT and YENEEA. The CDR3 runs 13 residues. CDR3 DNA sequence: TGTGCCAGCAGCTTAGATCAGGGTGGCAGAGCTTTCTTT. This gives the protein CASSLDQGGRAFF.

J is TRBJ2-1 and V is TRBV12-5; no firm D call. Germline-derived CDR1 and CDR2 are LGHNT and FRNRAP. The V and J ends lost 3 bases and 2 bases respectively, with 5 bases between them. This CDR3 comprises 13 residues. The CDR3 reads CASGFGAYNEQFF. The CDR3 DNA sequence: TGTGCTAGTGGTTTCGGAGCCTACAATGAGCAGTTCTTC.

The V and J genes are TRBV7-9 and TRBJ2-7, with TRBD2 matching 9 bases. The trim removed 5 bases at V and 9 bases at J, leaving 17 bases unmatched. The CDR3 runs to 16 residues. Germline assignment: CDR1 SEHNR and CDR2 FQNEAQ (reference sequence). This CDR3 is CASSPQPGLAIVGQYF. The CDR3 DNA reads TGTGCCAGCAGCCCCCAGCCGGGACTAGCTATCGTGGGGCAGTACTTC.

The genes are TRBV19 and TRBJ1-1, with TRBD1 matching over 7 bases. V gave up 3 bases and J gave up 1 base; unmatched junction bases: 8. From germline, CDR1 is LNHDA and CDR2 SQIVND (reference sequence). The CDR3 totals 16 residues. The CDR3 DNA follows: TGTGCCAGTAGTATTTCCTCCGGACAGGAGAACACTGAAGCTTTCTTT. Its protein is CASSISSGQENTEAFF.

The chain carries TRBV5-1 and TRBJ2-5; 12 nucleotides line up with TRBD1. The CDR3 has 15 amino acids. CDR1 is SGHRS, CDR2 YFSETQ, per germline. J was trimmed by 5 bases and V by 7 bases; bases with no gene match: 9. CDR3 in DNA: TGCGCCAGCTTTCCCGGGACAGGGGGCGGGGAGACCCAGTACTTC. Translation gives CASFPGTGGGETQYF.

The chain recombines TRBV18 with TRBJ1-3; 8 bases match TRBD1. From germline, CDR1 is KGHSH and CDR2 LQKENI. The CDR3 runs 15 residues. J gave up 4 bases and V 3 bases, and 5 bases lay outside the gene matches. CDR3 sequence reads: CASSPDRGRGNTIYF. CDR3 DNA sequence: TGTGCCAGCTCACCCGACAGGGGCCGCGGAAACACCATATATTTT.

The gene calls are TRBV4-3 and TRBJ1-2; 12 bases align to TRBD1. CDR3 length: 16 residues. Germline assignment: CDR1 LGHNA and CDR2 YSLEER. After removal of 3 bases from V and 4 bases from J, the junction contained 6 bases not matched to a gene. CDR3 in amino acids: CASSQMGQGAVYGYTF. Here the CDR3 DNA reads TGCGCCAGCAGCCAGATGGGACAGGGGGCAGTCTATGGCTACACCTTC.